This TCR beta chain emerged from a study of CD4 T cells in relation to SARS-CoV-2 and coronaviruses. The repertoire was sequenced with immunoSEQ multiplex PCR; TCRdb's copy has only in-frame clones and lacks some. This table holds about 18,000 clones, under 85% found once. CDR3 length equals 15 residues. The V end was cut by 2 bases, the J end by 0 bases, with 11 bases between. Germline CDR1 SGHRS, CDR2 YFSETQ. Before the COVID-19 pandemic, during about 2011-2019, CD4+ T cells were taken from unexposed donors. The cells were cultured for around ten days before CD4+ T cells were isolated. This clone was detected only once. Its antigen remains unknown.

The chain is built from TRBV5-1 and TRBJ1-1, with D possibly TRBD1 on 5 matching bases. This clonotype was sampled from a human donor in good health. Sequencing was performed on CD4+ T cells from PBMCs, cultured in vitro. CDR3 DNA: TGCGCCAGCAGCTTAGCCGGGACGATGAACACTGAAGCTTTCTTT. Residues: CASSLAGTMNTEAFF.